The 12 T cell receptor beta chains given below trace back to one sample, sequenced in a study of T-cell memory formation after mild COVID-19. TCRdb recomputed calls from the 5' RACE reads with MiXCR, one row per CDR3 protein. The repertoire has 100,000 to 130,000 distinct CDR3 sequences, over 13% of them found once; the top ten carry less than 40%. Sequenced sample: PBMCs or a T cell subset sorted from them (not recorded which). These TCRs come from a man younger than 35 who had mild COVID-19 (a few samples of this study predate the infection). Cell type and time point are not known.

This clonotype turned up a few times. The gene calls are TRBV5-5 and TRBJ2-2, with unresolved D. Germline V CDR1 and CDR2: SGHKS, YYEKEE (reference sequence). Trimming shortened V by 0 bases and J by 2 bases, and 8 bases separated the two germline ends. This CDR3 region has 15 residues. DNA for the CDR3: TGTGCCAGCAGCTTGGACGCTCTCAACACCGGGGAGCTGTTTTTT. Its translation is CASSLDALNTGELFF.

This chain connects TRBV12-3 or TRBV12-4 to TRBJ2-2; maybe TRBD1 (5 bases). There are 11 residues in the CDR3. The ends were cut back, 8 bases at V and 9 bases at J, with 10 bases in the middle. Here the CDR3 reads CASRWGWELFF. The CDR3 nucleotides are TGTGCCAGCCGGTGGGGCTGGGAGCTGTTTTTT.

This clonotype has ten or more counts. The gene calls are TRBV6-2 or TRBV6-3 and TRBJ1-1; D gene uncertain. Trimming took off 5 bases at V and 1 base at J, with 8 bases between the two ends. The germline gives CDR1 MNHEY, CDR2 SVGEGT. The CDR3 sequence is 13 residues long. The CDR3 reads CASSPGGNTEAFF. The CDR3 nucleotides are TGTGCCAGCAGTCCAGGCGGGAACACTGAAGCTTTCTTT.

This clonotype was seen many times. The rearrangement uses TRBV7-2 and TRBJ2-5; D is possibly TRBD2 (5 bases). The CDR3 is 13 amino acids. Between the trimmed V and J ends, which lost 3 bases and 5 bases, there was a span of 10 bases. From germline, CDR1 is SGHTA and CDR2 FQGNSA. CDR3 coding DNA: TGTGCCAGCAGCTTCGAGGGAGAGGAGACCCAGTACTTC. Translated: CASSFEGEETQYF.

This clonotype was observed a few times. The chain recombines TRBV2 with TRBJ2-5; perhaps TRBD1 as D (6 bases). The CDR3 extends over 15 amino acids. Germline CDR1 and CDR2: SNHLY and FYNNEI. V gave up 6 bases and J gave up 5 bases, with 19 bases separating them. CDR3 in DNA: TGTGCCAGCAGCGAGGCGGGCAGGGGCTCGGAGACCCAGTACTTC. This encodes CASSEAGRGSETQYF.

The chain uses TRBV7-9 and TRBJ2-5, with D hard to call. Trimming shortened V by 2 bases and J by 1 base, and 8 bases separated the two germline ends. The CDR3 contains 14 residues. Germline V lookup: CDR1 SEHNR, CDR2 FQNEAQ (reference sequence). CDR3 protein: CASSLSYIQETQYF. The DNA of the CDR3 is TGTGCCAGCAGCTTATCCTACATCCAAGAGACCCAGTACTTC.

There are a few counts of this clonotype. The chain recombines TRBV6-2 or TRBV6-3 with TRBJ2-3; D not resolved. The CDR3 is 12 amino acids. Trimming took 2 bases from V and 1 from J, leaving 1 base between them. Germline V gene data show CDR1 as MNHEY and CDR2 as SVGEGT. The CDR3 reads CASSYGTDTQYF. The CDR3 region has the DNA TGTGCCAGCAGTTACGGCACAGATACGCAGTATTTT.

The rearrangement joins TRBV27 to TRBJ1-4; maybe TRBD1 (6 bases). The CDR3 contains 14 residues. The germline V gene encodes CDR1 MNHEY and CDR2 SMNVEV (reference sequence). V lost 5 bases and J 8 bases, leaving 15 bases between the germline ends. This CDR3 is CASSLQGRREKLFF. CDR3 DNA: TGTGCCAGCAGTCTACAGGGTCGTAGGGAAAAACTGTTTTTT. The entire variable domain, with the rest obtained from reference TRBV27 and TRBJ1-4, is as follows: EAQVTQNPRYLITVTGKKLTVTCSQNMNHEYMSWYRQDPGLGLRQIYYSMNVEVTDKGDVPEGYKVSRKEKRNFPLILESPSPNQTSLYFCASSLQGRREKLFFGSGTQLSVL.

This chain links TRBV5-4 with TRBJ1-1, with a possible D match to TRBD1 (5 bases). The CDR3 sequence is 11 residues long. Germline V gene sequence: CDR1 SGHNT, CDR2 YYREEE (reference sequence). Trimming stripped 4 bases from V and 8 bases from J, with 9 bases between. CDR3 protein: CASSAPGEAFF. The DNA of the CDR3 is TGTGCCAGCAGCGCACCAGGGGAAGCTTTCTTT.

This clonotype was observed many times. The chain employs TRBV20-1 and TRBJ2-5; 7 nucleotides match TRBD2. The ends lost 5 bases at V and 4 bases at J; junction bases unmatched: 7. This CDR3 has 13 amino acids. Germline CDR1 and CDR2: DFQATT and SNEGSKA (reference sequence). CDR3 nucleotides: TGCAGTGCTCCCCGGGGGGATCCAGAGACCCAGTACTTC. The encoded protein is CSAPRGDPETQYF.

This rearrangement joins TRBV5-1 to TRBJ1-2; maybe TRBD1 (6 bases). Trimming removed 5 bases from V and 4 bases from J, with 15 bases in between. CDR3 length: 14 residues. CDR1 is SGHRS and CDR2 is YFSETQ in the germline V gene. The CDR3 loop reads CASRPPGAGYGYTF. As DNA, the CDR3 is TGCGCCAGCAGACCTCCAGGGGCTGGCTATGGCTACACCTTC. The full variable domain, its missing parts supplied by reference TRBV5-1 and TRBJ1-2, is KAGVTQTPRYLIKTRGQQVTLSCSPISGHRSVSWYQQTPGQGLQFLFEYFSETQRNKGNFPGRFSGRQFSNSRSEMNVSTLELGDSALYLCASRPPGAGYGYTFGSGTRLTVV.

The CDR3 sequence is CASSPEDRGNTGELFF. CDR3 in DNA: TGTGCCAGCAGCCCTGAGGACAGGGGTAATACCGGGGAGCTGTTTTTT. The chain uses TRBV4-2 and TRBJ2-2; TRBD1 matches 9 bases. The V gene's germline CDR1 is LGHNA and CDR2 YNFKEQ. V dropped 4 bases and J dropped 5; count of bases not matched to a gene: 8. This CDR3 has 16 residues.